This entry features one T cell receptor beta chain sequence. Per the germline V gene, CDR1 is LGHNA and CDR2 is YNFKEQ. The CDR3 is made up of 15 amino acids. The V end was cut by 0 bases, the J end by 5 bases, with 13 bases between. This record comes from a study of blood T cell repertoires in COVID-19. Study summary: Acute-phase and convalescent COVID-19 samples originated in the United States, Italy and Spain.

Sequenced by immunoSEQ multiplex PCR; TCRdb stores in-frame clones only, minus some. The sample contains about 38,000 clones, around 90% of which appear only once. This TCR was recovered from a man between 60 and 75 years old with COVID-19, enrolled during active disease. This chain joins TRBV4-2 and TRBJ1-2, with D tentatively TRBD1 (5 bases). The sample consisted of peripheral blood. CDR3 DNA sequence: TGTGCCAGCAGCCAAGAGGTAGGGACTGGGTATGGCTACACCTTC. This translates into CASSQEVGTGYGYTF.